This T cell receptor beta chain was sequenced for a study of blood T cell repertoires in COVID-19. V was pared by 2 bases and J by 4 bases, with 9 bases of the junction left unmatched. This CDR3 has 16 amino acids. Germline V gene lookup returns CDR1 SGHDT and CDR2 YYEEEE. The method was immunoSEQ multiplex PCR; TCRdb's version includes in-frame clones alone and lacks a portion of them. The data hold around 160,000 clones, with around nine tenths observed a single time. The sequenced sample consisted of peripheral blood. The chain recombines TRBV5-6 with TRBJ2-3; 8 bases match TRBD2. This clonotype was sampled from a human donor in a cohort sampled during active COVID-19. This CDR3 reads CASSLPGLDSADTQYF. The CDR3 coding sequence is TGTGCCAGCAGCTTACCGGGACTAGACAGTGCAGATACGCAGTATTTT.